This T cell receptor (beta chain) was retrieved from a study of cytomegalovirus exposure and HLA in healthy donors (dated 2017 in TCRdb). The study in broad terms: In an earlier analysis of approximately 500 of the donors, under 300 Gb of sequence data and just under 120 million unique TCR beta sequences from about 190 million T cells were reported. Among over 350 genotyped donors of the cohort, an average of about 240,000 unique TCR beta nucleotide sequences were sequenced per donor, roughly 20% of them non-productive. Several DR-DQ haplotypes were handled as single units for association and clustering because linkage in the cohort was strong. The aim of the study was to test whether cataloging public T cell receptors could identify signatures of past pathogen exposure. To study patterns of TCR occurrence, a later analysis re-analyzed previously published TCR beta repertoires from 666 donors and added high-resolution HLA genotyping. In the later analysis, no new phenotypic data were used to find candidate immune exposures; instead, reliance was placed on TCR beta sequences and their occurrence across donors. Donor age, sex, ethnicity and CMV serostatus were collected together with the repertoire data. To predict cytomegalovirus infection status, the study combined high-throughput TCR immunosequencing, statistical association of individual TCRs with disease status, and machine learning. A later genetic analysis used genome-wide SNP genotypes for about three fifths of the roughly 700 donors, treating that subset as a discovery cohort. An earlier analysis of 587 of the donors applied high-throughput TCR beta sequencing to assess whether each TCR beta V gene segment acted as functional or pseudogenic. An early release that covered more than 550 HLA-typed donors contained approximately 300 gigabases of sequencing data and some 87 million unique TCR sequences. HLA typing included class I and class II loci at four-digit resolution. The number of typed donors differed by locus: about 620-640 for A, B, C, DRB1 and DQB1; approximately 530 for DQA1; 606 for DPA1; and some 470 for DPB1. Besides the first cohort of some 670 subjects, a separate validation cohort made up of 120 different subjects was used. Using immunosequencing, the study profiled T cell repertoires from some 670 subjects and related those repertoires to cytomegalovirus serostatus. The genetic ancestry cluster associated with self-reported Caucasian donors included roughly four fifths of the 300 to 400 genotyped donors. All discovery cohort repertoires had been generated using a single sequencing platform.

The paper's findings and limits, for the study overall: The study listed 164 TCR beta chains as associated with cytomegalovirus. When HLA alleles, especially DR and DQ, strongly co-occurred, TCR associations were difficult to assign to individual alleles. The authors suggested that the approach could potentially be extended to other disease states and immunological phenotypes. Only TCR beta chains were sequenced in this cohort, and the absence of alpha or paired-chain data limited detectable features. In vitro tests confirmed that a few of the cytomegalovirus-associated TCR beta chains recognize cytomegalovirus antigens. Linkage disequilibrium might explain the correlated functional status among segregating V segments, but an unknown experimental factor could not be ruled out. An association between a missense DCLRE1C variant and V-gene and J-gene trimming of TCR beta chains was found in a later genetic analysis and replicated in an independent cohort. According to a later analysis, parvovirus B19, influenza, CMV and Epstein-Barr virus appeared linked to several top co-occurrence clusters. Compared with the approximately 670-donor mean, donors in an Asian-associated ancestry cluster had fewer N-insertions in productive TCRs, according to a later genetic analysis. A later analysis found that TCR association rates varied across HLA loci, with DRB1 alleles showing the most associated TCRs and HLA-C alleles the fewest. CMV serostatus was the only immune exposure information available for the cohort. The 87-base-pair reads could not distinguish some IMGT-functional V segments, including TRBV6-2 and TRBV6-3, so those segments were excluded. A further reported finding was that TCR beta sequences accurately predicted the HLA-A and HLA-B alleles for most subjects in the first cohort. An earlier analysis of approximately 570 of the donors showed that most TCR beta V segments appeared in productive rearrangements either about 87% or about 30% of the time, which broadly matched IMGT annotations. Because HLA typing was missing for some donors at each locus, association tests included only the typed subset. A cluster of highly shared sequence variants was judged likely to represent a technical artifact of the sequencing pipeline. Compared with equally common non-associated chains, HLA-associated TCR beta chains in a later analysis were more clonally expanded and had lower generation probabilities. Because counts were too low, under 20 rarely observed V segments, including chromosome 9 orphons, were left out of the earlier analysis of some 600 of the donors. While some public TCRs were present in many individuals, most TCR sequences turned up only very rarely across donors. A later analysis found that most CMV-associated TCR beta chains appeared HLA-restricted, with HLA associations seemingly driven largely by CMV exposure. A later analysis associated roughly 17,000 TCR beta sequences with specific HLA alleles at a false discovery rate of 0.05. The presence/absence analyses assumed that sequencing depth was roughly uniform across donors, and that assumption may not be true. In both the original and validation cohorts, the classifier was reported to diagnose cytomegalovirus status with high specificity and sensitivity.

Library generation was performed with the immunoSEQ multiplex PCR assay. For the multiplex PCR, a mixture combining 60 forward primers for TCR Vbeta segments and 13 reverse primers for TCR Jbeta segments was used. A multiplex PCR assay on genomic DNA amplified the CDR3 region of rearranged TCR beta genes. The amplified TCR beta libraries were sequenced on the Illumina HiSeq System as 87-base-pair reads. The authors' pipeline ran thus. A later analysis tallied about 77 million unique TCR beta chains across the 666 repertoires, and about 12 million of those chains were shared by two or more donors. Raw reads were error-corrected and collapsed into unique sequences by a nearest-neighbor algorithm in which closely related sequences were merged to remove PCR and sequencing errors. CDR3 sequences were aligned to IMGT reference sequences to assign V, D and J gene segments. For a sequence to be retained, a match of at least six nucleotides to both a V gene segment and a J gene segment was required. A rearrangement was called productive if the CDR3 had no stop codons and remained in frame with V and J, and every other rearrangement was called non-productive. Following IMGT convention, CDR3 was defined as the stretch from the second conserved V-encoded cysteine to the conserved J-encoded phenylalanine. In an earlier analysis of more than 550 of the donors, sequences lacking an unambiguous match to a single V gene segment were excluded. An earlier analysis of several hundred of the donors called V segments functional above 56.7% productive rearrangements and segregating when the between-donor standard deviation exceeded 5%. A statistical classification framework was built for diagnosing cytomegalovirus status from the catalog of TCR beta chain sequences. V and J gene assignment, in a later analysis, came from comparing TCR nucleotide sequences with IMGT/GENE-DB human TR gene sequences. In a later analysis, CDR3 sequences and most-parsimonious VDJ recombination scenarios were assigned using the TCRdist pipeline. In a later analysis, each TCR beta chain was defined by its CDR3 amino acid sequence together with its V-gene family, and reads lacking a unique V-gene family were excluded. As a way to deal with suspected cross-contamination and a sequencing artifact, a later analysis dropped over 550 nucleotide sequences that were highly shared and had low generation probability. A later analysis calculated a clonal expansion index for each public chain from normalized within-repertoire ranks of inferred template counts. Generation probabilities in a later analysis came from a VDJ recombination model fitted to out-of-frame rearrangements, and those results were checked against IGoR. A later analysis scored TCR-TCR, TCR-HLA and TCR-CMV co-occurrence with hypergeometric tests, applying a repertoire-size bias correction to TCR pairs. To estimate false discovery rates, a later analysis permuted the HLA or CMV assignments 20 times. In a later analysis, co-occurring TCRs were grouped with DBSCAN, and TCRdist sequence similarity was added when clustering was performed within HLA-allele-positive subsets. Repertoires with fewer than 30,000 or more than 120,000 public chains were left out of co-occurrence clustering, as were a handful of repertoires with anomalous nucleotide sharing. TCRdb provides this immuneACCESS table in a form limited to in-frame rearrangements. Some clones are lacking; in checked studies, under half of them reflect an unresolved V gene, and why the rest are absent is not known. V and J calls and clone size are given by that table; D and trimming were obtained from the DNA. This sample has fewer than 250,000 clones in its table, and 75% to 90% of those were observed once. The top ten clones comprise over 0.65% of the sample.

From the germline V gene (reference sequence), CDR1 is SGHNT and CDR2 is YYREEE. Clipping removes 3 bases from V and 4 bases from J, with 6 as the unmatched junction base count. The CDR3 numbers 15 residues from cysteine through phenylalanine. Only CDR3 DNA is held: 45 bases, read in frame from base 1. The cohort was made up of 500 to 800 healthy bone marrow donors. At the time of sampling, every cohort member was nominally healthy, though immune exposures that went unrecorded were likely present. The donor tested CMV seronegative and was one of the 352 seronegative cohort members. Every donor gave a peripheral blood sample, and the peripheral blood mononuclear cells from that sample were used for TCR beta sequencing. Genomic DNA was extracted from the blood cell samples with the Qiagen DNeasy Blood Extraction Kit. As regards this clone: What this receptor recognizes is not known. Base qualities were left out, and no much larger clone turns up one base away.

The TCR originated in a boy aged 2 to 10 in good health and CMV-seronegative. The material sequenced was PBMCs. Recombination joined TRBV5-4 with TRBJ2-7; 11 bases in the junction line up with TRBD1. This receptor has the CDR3 CASSYRTGGSYEQYF. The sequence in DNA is TGTGCCAGCAGCTACCGGACAGGGGGCTCATACGAGCAGTACTTC.